This T cell receptor (beta chain) is drawn from a study of cytomegalovirus exposure and HLA in healthy donors. This clone was seen only a few times. Germline V gene sequence: CDR1 MNHNY, CDR2 SVGAGI (reference sequence). The germline V and J ends were trimmed by 9 bases and 5 bases, with 17 bases remaining between them. This CDR3 spans 14 amino acids. Primers included in the PCR were 60 Vbeta and 13 Jbeta primers. Clones were sequenced by immunoSEQ multiplex PCR, and TCRdb holds only the in-frame ones, with some missing. The sample consists of hundreds of thousands of clones, around 89% of them appearing once.

The chain employs TRBV6-6 and TRBJ2-1; TRBD2 might be the D (5 bases). The sequence came from a woman aged 18-29 years in good health and CMV-seronegative. The source material was PBMCs. The CDR3 bases are TGTGCCAGTGCGAATATACCGGGAAACAATGAGCAGTTCTTC. It is translated as CASANIPGNNEQFF.